These 28 T cell receptor beta chains originate from one sample sequenced in a study of human T cells and chemical hapten exposure. TCRdb recomputed calls from the RACE reads with MiXCR, one row per CDR3 protein. Of around 42,000 distinct CDR3 sequences listed, about an eighth are singletons. Stated time point: pre-sensitization, week 0. Specified treatment: therapeutic diphenylcyclopropenone sensitization with weekly scalp DPC. The starting material was whole blood, obtained in connection with sensitization to the hapten diphenylcyclopropenone (DPC). Source of these receptors: a woman in her twenties or thirties with alopecia areata. Some clones in this sample may be carry-over from other donors' samples.

This clonotype was detected many times. The gene calls are TRBV20-1 and TRBJ2-4, with 7 nucleotides matching TRBD1. This CDR3 region has 17 residues. Trimming cost V 6 bases and J 0 bases; bases outside gene matches: 14. Germline lookup yields CDR1 DFQATT and CDR2 SNEGSKA (reference sequence). The CDR3 region has the DNA TGCAGTGCCCCGGGACAGACGTCTCCATTAGCCAAAAACATTCAGTACTTC. Residues: CSAPGQTSPLAKNIQYF.

A few counts support this clonotype. The rearrangement joins TRBV7-9 to TRBJ1-1, with 10 positions matching TRBD1. Per germline, CDR1 SEHNR and CDR2 FQNEAQ (reference sequence). The CDR3 has 17 residues. The J segment lost 5 bases and the V segment lost 5 bases, leaving 14 bases of the junction unmatched. Written as DNA, the CDR3 is TGTGCCAGCAGCCTTCCGGGACAGGGGATCCAGAAGACTGAAGCTTTCTTT. This sequence encodes CASSLPGQGIQKTEAFF.

This clonotype turned up a few times. CDR3 loop: CASSLDPGGAGNQPQHF. In nucleotides, the CDR3 is TGCGCCAGCAGCTTAGACCCAGGGGGCGCGGGCAATCAGCCCCAGCATTTT. The rearrangement joins TRBV5-1 to TRBJ1-5, with TRBD1 matching over 8 bases. The V and J ends lost 2 bases and 2 bases, in that order; junction bases with no gene match: 9. Germline CDR1 and CDR2: SGHRS and YFSETQ. The CDR3 loop spans 17 amino acids.

A few counts support this clonotype. This chain connects TRBV5-6 to TRBJ1-2, with D possibly being TRBD1 (6 bases). Germline V lookup: CDR1 SGHDT, CDR2 YYEEEE. Trimming removed 4 bases from V and 3 bases from J, with 13 bases in between. The CDR3 is 14 residues long. Here the CDR3 DNA reads TGTGCCAGCAGCCAAGGACAGAAATACTATGGCTACACCTTC. It yields the protein CASSQGQKYYGYTF.

This chain links TRBV4-1 with TRBJ2-7; the D is unclear. The CDR3 length is 12 residues. Germline values: CDR1 MGHRA, CDR2 YSYEKL. The germline V and J ends were trimmed by 2 bases and 2 bases, with 4 bases remaining between them. The CDR3 sequence: CASSQNPYEQYF. The DNA of the CDR3 is TGCGCCAGCAGCCAAAACCCCTACGAGCAGTACTTC.

This clonotype showed up many times. The J gene is TRBJ2-1, the V gene TRBV11-2; D call uncertain. Germline CDR1 and CDR2: SGHAT and FQNNGV. The V gene lost 5 bases and the J gene lost 4 bases, with 15 bases spanning the gap. CDR3 length: 15 amino acids. The CDR3 bases are TGTGCCAGCAGCAAAGGGCCTTCGGATTACAATGAGCAGTTCTTC. Encoded protein: CASSKGPSDYNEQFF.

Here the CDR3 reads CASSSHSDRVRETQYF. The DNA of the CDR3 is TGTGCCAGCAGTTCCCACTCCGACAGGGTCAGAGAGACCCAGTACTTC. The chain combines TRBV27 with TRBJ2-5, with TRBD1 identical over 7 bases. Looked up from germline, CDR1 is MNHEY and CDR2 is SMNVEV (reference sequence). The V segment lost 4 bases and the J segment 4 bases; nucleotides outside the gene matches: 12. The CDR3 has 16 amino acids.

Of note for this clonotype: A junction end diverges from the germline sequence, so it may reflect a read error. The CDR3 here is CASSRPQGLVVF. Written as DNA, the CDR3 is TGTGCCAGCAGCCGACCTCAGGGACTAGTCGTCTTC. The V gene is TRBV28, the J gene TRBJ2-7, with 8 positions matching TRBD2. CDR3 length: 12 residues. The germline V gene has CDR1 MDHEN and CDR2 SYDVKM.

V gene TRBV5-4 combines with J gene TRBJ2-2; tentative D call: TRBD1 (6 bases). CDR1 and CDR2 from the germline V gene are SGHNT and YYREEE (reference sequence). The CDR3 totals 14 residues. V was shortened by 4 bases and J by 3 bases, with 10 bases between the two germline ends. CDR3 in amino acids: CASSPGQYTGELFF. CDR3 sequence (DNA): TGTGCCAGCAGCCCTGGACAGTACACCGGGGAGCTGTTTTTT.

This clonotype turned up a few times. CDR3 loop: CASSHYGPPQRGRFPETQYF. The DNA for the CDR3 is TGTGCCAGCAGCCACTACGGTCCACCACAACGGGGGCGGTTTCCAGAGACCCAGTACTTC. This chain joins TRBV7-6 and TRBJ2-5; D could derive from TRBD1 or TRBD2 (6 bases each). The CDR3 consists of 20 residues. With 5 bases removed from V and 4 bases from J, the gap between germline ends came to 32 bases. The germline V gene has CDR1 SGHVS and CDR2 FNYEAQ.

This clonotype has more than one count but fewer than ten. J is TRBJ1-2 and V is TRBV21-1; the D call of TRBD1 is as the table states it, not checked on the DNA. TRBV21-1 is shown as a pseudogene. The CDR3 runs to 15 residues. CDR3 amino acids: CASSKEILGRYGYTF. The CDR3 nucleotides read TGTGCCAGCAGCAAAGAGATTCTGGGACGCTATGGCTACACCTTC.

This clonotype was observed a few times. This chain links TRBV12-3 or TRBV12-4 with TRBJ2-7, with D possibly TRBD2 on 5 matching bases. CDR3 length: 12 amino acids. Trimming took 6 bases from V and 2 from J, leaving 8 bases between them. This CDR3 is CASRDWTYEQYF. DNA for the CDR3: TGTGCCAGCAGGGACTGGACCTACGAGCAGTACTTC.

This chain connects TRBV29-1 to TRBJ2-1, with a weak D call TRBD1 (5 bases). The CDR3 is 12 amino acids. Germline assignment: CDR1 SQVTM and CDR2 ANQGSEA. Trimming removed 7 bases from V and 8 bases from J, with 15 bases in between. The CDR3 DNA reads TGCAGCGCTGACTTCCAGGGCGATGAGCAGTTCTTC. Encoded protein: CSADFQGDEQFF.

In this sample, this clonotype turned up many times. V and J are TRBV7-2 and TRBJ2-7; D ambiguous. Germline CDR1 SGHTA, CDR2 FQGNSA. This CDR3 is 15 amino acids long. Between the trimmed V and J ends, which lost 3 bases and 0 bases, there was a span of 12 bases. The CDR3 is CASSFEPGSSYEQYF. Written as DNA, the CDR3 is TGTGCCAGCAGCTTCGAACCGGGCAGCTCCTACGAGCAGTACTTC. Filled out from reference TRBV7-2 and TRBJ2-7, the complete variable domain reads GAGVSQSPSNKVTEKGKDVELRCDPISGHTALYWYRQSLGQGLEFLIYFQGNSAPDKSGLPSDRFSAERTGGSVSTLTIQRTQQEDSAVYLCASSFEPGSSYEQYFGPGTRLTVT.

Comments on this clonotype: A much larger clone differs by one base, so this may be a read error. This sequence joins TRBV20-1 and TRBJ1-5; D is unresolved. V lost 3 bases to trimming and J lost 6 bases, with 9 bases between them. Germline-derived CDR1 and CDR2 are DFQATT and SNEGSKA (reference sequence). This CDR3 region has 12 residues. CDR3 coding DNA: TGCAGTGCTAGCATACGGAGTCAGCCCCAGCATTTT. Amino acids: CSASIRSQPQHF.

The chain recombines TRBV28 with TRBJ2-7; 8 bases agree with TRBD1. V was pared by 9 bases and J by 0 bases, with 7 bases of the junction left unmatched. Germline CDR1 and CDR2: MDHEN and SYDVKM. This CDR3 has 14 amino acids. Written as DNA, the CDR3 is TGTGCCAGTTCATCGGGACAGGCCTCCTACGAGCAGTACTTC. Translated: CASSSGQASYEQYF.

This clonotype was seen repeatedly, ten times or more. This rearrangement joins TRBV7-9 to TRBJ2-2; no firm D call. This CDR3 is built from 15 residues. Germline assignment: CDR1 SEHNR and CDR2 FQNEAQ (reference sequence). Trimming shortened V by 6 bases and J by 5 bases, and 16 bases separated the two germline ends. The DNA of the CDR3 is TGTGCCAGCAGGCCCCGGACCGCTACGACCGGGGAGCTGTTTTTT. Residues: CASRPRTATTGELFF.

There are a few counts of this clonotype. This chain links TRBV20-1 with TRBJ2-1, with TRBD2 identical over 7 bases. The CDR3 has 16 residues. Trimming took 7 bases from V and 10 from J; bases not matched to a gene: 22. Germline values: CDR1 DFQATT, CDR2 SNEGSKA (reference sequence). CDR3 in amino acids: CSVLEISPGLVEEQFF. Here the CDR3 DNA reads TGCAGTGTTCTAGAGATCTCCCCCGGACTAGTCGAAGAGCAGTTCTTC.

The chain has TRBV3-1 and TRBJ2-5; possibly TRBD1 for D (6 bases). CDR1 is LGHDT, CDR2 YNNKEL, per germline (reference sequence). The CDR3 has 16 amino acids. Trimming shortened V by 2 bases and J by 4 bases, and 17 bases separated the two germline ends. CDR3 coding DNA: TGTGCCAGCAGCCAAACCCGCCTAGGGGGTGCAGAGACCCAGTACTTC. This codes for CASSQTRLGGAETQYF.

This clonotype was seen only a few times. V is TRBV5-1 and J is TRBJ2-1; 12 nucleotides match TRBD2. CDR1 is SGHRS and CDR2 is YFSETQ in the germline V gene. The CDR3 runs 17 residues. Unmatched junction bases numbered 6, after V lost 0 bases and J lost 5 bases. The CDR3 DNA sequence: TGCGCCAGCAGCTTGGTCCTAGCGGGAGGGCCCAACAATGAGCAGTTCTTC. Protein product: CASSLVLAGGPNNEQFF.

The sample holds a few counts of this clonotype. The rearrangement joins TRBV30 to TRBJ2-7; the match to TRBD2 covers 9 bases. The length of the CDR3 is 14 residues. V gave up 0 bases and J gave up 7 bases; unmatched junction bases: 7. CDR1 is GTSNPN and CDR2 is SVGIG in the germline V gene (reference sequence). The CDR3 DNA reads as TGTGCCTGGAGTGTACGCGGGAGGGCCTGGGAGCAGTACTTC. Encoded protein: CAWSVRGRAWEQYF.

This clonotype appeared many times. CDR3 nucleotides: TGTGCCAGCAGCTCGGGAGGGGGCCTCCTCCAAGAGACCCAGTACTTC. Residues: CASSSGGGLLQETQYF. The J gene is TRBJ2-5, the V gene TRBV7-8, with a weak D call TRBD2 (8 bases). Germline values: CDR1 SGHVS, CDR2 FQNEAQ. V gave up 4 bases and J gave up 1 base, with 16 bases separating them. CDR3 length: 16 amino acids.

With respect to this clonotype: A read error is possible here, since a much larger clone lies one base away. This chain joins TRBV7-2 and TRBJ2-7; tentatively, D is TRBD1 (6 bases). Deletions cut 7 bases from V and 8 bases from J, with 21 bases between. Germline CDR1 and CDR2: SGHTA and FQGNSA. The CDR3 runs to 14 residues. The CDR3 nucleotides read TGTGCCAGCAACCCTGGACTCCATGGGGACAAGCAGTACTTC. This codes for CASNPGLHGDKQYF.

This clonotype was seen ten or more times. The CDR3 loop is CSAGPRGTQYF. DNA for the CDR3: TGCAGTGCTGGGCCTCGGGGGACCCAGTACTTC. The V and J genes are TRBV20-1 and TRBJ2-5, with D tentatively TRBD2 (5 bases). Per the germline V gene, CDR1 is DFQATT and CDR2 is SNEGSKA (reference sequence). This CDR3 has 11 residues. V shed 5 bases and J shed 7 bases, with 11 bases lying between them.

J is TRBJ2-3 and V is TRBV9; D remains ambiguous. With 0 bases removed from V and 2 bases from J, the gap between germline ends came to 7 bases. Germline V gene data show CDR1 as SGDLS and CDR2 as YYNGEE. The CDR3 loop spans 14 amino acids. This CDR3 is CASSVVPVTDTQYF. CDR3 DNA: TGTGCCAGCAGCGTAGTTCCGGTCACAGATACGCAGTATTTT.

This rearrangement joins TRBV20-1 to TRBJ2-2; 15 positions agree with TRBD2. Germline CDR1 is DFQATT and CDR2 is SNEGSKA (reference sequence). The J segment lost 5 bases and the V segment lost 6 bases, leaving 25 bases of the junction unmatched. The CDR3 is 22 residues long. The DNA of the CDR3 is TGCAGTGCCCCTAGGGGGACTAGCGGGAGGACTACCACCCCTTTTCTAACCGGGGAGCTGTTTTTT. Translation gives CSAPRGTSGRTTTPFLTGELFF.

Ten or more counts support this clonotype. The chain combines TRBV6-5 with TRBJ1-2, with D unclear. The CDR3 runs to 13 residues. V gave up 1 base and J gave up 7 bases, with 10 bases separating them. Per germline, CDR1 MNHEY and CDR2 SVGAGI. The CDR3 region is CASSYLGGSGYTF. CDR3 nucleotides: TGTGCCAGCAGTTACTTAGGTGGCTCTGGCTACACCTTC.

This clonotype was seen a few times. This chain joins TRBV28 and TRBJ1-1, with TRBD1 matching 9 bases. Germline V gene data show CDR1 as MDHEN and CDR2 as SYDVKM. J was trimmed by 4 bases and V by 6 bases; bases with no gene match: 3. This CDR3 has 13 amino acids. CDR3 region: CASRGDRVTEAFF. CDR3 nucleotides: TGTGCCAGCAGGGGGGACAGGGTCACTGAAGCTTTCTTT. Looking up the rest from reference TRBV28 and TRBJ1-1 gives the full variable domain: DVKVTQSSRYLVKRTGEKVFLECVQDMDHENMFWYRQDPGLGLRLIYFSYDVKMKEKGDIPEGYSVSREKKERFSLILESASTNQTSMYLCASRGDRVTEAFFGQGTRLTVV.